The rows below give T cell receptor beta chains drawn from one sample of a study of spatial heterogeneity in lung cancer. TCRdb reprocessed the 5' RACE reads with MiXCR, giving one entry per CDR3 protein. This sample has about 36,000 distinct CDR3 sequences, with about 7.9% found just once. The input for sequencing was PBMCs, taken at follow-up. These receptors were collected from a male donor with early-stage non-small cell lung cancer. CDR3s include the opening cysteine and the closing phenylalanine or tryptophan. A D gene is named only where the DNA matches it firmly. Not all rows give a size; the values are once, few, many and, for expanded clones, a class.

clone_size: many
v_call: TRBV20-1
j_call: TRBJ2-2
d_call: TRBD2
cdr3_nt: TGCACCAAGGGAGAGGATAGCGGGGCTAACACCGGGGAGCTGTTTTTT
cdr3_aa: CTKGEDSGANTGELFF

clone_size: many
v_call: TRBV5-1
j_call: TRBJ1-2
d_call: NA
cdr3_nt: TGCGCCAGCAGCTACAGGGAAGACTATGGCTACACCTTC
cdr3_aa: CASSYREDYGYTF

clone_size: many
v_call: TRBV15
j_call: TRBJ2-4
d_call: TRBD2
cdr3_nt: TGTGCCACCAGCAGAGTAGCGGGGAAGAGCCAAAACATTCAGTACTTC
cdr3_aa: CATSRVAGKSQNIQYF

clone_size: many
v_call: TRBV12-3/TRBV12-4
j_call: TRBJ1-1
d_call: TRBD1
cdr3_nt: TGTGCCAGCATCTGGGGACAGGTAAACACTGAAGCTTTCTTT
cdr3_aa: CASIWGQVNTEAFF

clone_size: many
v_call: TRBV6-1
j_call: TRBJ2-1
d_call: NA
cdr3_nt: TGTGCCAGCGATTCCGGGTCTTACTCCTACAATGAGCAGTTCTTC
cdr3_aa: CASDSGSYSYNEQFF

clone_size: many
v_call: TRBV11-2
j_call: TRBJ2-3
d_call: TRBD2
cdr3_nt: TGTGCCAGCAGCACCGGGACTAGCGGAGGTACAGATACGCAGTATTTT
cdr3_aa: CASSTGTSGGTDTQYF

clone_size: many
v_call: TRBV11-2
j_call: TRBJ2-5
d_call: NA
cdr3_nt: TGTGCCAGCAGCTTACGGCGATTTAGGGAGACCCAGTACTTC
cdr3_aa: CASSLRRFRETQYF

clone_size: NA
v_call: TRBV5-1
j_call: TRBJ1-2
d_call: NA
cdr3_nt: TGCGCCAGCAGCCATAGAGGGGACAACTATGGCTACACCTTC
cdr3_aa: CASSHRGDNYGYTF

clone_size: many
v_call: TRBV7-9
j_call: TRBJ1-2
d_call: NA
cdr3_nt: TGTGCCAGCCGGCCGGGACTCTATGGCTACACCTTC
cdr3_aa: CASRPGLYGYTF

clone_size: few
v_call: TRBV2
j_call: TRBJ2-1
d_call: TRBD2
cdr3_nt: TGTGCCAGCAGGGACTTACTAGCGGGGGAGGTCGATGAGCAGTTCTTC
cdr3_aa: CASRDLLAGEVDEQFF

clone_size: NA
v_call: TRBV27
j_call: TRBJ2-1
d_call: TRBD2
cdr3_nt: TGTGCCAGCAGTTTTATAGCGGGGGACAATGAGCAGTTCTTC
cdr3_aa: CASSFIAGDNEQFF

clone_size: many
v_call: TRBV12-3/TRBV12-4
j_call: TRBJ2-1
d_call: TRBD2
cdr3_nt: TGTGCCAGCAGTTTGGAGCGGGGGGGGCCTTTTGGGCAGTTCTTC
cdr3_aa: CASSLERGGPFGQFF

clone_size: many
v_call: TRBV7-9
j_call: TRBJ2-1
d_call: NA
cdr3_nt: TGTGCCAGCAGCTTAGGGACAGACACCTACAATGAGCAGTTCTTC
cdr3_aa: CASSLGTDTYNEQFF

clone_size: many
v_call: TRBV7-9
j_call: TRBJ2-1
d_call: NA
cdr3_nt: TGTGCCAGCAGCCAGGGGTCGGTCTACAATGAGCAGTTCTTC
cdr3_aa: CASSQGSVYNEQFF

clone_size: NA
v_call: TRBV3-1
j_call: TRBJ2-2
d_call: NA
cdr3_nt: TGTGCCAGCAGCCAAGCAACAGTGGGCAACACCGGGGAGCTGTTTTTT
cdr3_aa: CASSQATVGNTGELFF

clone_size: many
v_call: TRBV12-3/TRBV12-4
j_call: TRBJ2-1
d_call: NA
cdr3_nt: TGTGCCAGCAGTTTTGTAGACTACTCCTACAATGAGCAGTTCTTC
cdr3_aa: CASSFVDYSYNEQFF

clone_size: many
v_call: TRBV11-2
j_call: TRBJ2-3
d_call: NA
cdr3_nt: TGTGCCAGCAGCTTCGGAGGGGGCGCAGATACGCAGTATTTT
cdr3_aa: CASSFGGGADTQYF

clone_size: many
v_call: TRBV5-1
j_call: TRBJ1-1
d_call: NA
cdr3_nt: TGCGCCAGCAGCTTGGACACCGGGGACACTGAAGCTTTCTTT
cdr3_aa: CASSLDTGDTEAFF

clone_size: many
v_call: TRBV9
j_call: TRBJ2-1
d_call: TRBD2
cdr3_nt: TGTGCCAGCAGCGTAGATGCGGGGGGGGCCTCCTACAATGAGCAGTTCTTC
cdr3_aa: CASSVDAGGASYNEQFF

clone_size: many
v_call: TRBV7-6
j_call: TRBJ2-1
d_call: NA
cdr3_nt: TGTGCCAGCAGCTTAGAGTACTACAATGAGCAGTTCTTC
cdr3_aa: CASSLEYYNEQFF

clone_size: few
v_call: TRBV6-1
j_call: TRBJ2-7
d_call: TRBD1
cdr3_nt: TGTGCCAGCAGTTTCGTGACAGGGGGCGAGTACGAGCAGTACTTC
cdr3_aa: CASSFVTGGEYEQYF

clone_size: few
v_call: TRBV19
j_call: TRBJ2-1
d_call: TRBD2
cdr3_nt: TGTGCCAGTAGTTCCATAGCGGGGGGCCAGTACAATGAGCAGTTCTTC
cdr3_aa: CASSSIAGGQYNEQFF

clone_size: many
v_call: TRBV7-9
j_call: TRBJ1-6
d_call: NA
cdr3_nt: TGTGCCAGCAGCTTGATGGGGCAGGCTAATTCACCCCTCCACTTT
cdr3_aa: CASSLMGQANSPLHF

clone_size: many
v_call: TRBV7-8
j_call: TRBJ1-2
d_call: NA
cdr3_nt: TGTGCCAGCAGCTTAAGTCGGGACCAGGGCCTTTATGGCTACACCTTC
cdr3_aa: CASSLSRDQGLYGYTF

clone_size: many
v_call: TRBV20-1
j_call: TRBJ2-1
d_call: NA
cdr3_nt: TGCAGTGCTAGACCCCCGGGGGGCGGTGGCTACAATGAGCAGTTCTTC
cdr3_aa: CSARPPGGGGYNEQFF